The sequence of this T cell receptor beta chain was determined in a study of blood T cell repertoires in COVID-19. This table comes from immunoSEQ multiplex PCR, and its TCRdb copy is limited to in-frame clones, with some not included. The sample yields 95,000 or so clones, approximately 86% seen once. Germline CDR1 is KGHSH and CDR2 is LQKENI. There are 15 residues in the CDR3. V lost 3 bases and J lost 2, with 13 bases in between. Material for sequencing was peripheral blood. V gene TRBV18 combines with J gene TRBJ1-2, with TRBD1 as a possible D gene (6 bases). The sequence was obtained from an elderly man with active or convalescent COVID-19. The CDR3: CASSPSGDRNYGYTF. CDR3 sequence (DNA): TGTGCCAGCTCACCCTCCGGCGACAGGAACTATGGCTACACCTTC.